This T cell receptor (beta chain) was sequenced during a study of blood T cell repertoires in COVID-19 (dated by TCRdb to 2018 to 2020). The study in broad terms: The collaborator samples originated in the United States, Italy and Spain and spanned the acute and convalescent phases of COVID-19. The material from the prospective study consisted of cDNA or gDNA derived from T cells, B-cell-depleted T cells, or PBMCs. Deeply sampled blood TCRbeta repertoires from subjects exposed to, actively infected with, or recovered from COVID-19 were included in the dataset. A freely available public database, intended as a resource for researchers studying the immune response to SARS-CoV-2, is where the repertoires were released. Samples were obtained from the ongoing ImmuneRACE study (first 160 participants) and from 1,254 subjects provided by 6 global collaborators. The sample metadata nearly always contained a de-identified subject ID, COVID-19 status, age in years and sex. Where available, HLA class I and class II types were obtained from metadata supplied by the sample provider rather than from assay-based typing. Broader findings and caveats from the paper: The quantity of clinical and demographic metadata differed by source and by participant and was supplied without curation.

V is pared back by 0 bases and J by 1 base, with 15 bases lying between the germline termini. CDR1 and CDR2 (SGHNT, YENEEA) derive from the germline V gene. The CDR3 measures 17 amino acids from cysteine to phenylalanine. Only CDR3 DNA is held: 51 bases, read in frame from base 1. One collaborating source in Seattle enrolled patients during active infection and followed them longitudinally through the course of disease. Each collaborating institution followed its own protocols to collect whole blood in K2EDTA tubes. For TCRbeta analysis, collaborator samples were shipped as frozen whole blood, as isolated PBMCs, or as DNA extracted from either sample type. TCRbeta CDR3 regions were amplified from genomic DNA by means of the immunoSEQ Assay, a bias-controlled multiplex PCR. From the authors' description of their analysis: The number of nucleated cells in each sample was estimated by amplification of reference gene primers within the assay. Sequence reads were collapsed and filtered to measure the absolute abundance of every unique TCRbeta CDR3 rearrangement. Productive Simpson clonality was computed per sample as the square root of Simpson's diversity index over productive rearrangements. Held by TCRdb, this immuneACCESS table contains in-frame sequences only and omits some clones. Under half of the omission traces to an unresolved V gene where checked; the cause of the rest is unknown. The DNA was the basis for D and trimming; V, J and clone size are from that table. The sample has 150,000 to 160,000 clones on record, over 75% of them singletons. The ten largest account for over 0.55% of the sample.

Regarding this clone: Which antigen it targets is not known. Base quality data are lacking; no much larger clone is found one base away.

This TCR was recovered from a man aged 55 to 70 with COVID-19, enrolled during active disease. Source material: peripheral blood. This chain is built from TRBV11-3 and TRBJ1-2, with TRBD1 tentatively as D gene (5 bases match). This receptor carries the CDR3 CASSLDNPTAYNYGYTF. The DNA sequence is given as TGTGCCAGCAGCTTAGATAACCCGACAGCGTATAACTATGGCTACACCTTC. Extended through the reference TRBV11-3 and TRBJ1-2 proteins, this CDR3 yields the full variable domain: EAGVVQSPRYKIIEKKQPVAFWCNPISGHNTLYWYLQNLGQGPELLIRYENEEAVDDSQLPKDRFSAERLKGVDSTLKIQPAELGDSAVYLCASSLDNPTAYNYGYTFGSGTRLTVV.